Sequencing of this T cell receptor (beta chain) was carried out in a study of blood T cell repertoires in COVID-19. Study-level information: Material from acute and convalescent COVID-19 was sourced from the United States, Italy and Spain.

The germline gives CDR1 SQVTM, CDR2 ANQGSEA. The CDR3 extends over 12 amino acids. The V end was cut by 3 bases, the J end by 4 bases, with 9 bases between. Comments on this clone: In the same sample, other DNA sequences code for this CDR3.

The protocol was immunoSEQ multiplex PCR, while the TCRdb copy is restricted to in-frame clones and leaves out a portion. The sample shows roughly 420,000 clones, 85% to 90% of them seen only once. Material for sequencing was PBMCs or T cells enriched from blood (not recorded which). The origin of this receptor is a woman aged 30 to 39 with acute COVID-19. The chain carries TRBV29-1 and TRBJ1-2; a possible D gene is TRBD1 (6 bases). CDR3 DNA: TGCAGCGTTGACAGAGGGGGCTATGGCTACACCTTC. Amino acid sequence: CSVDRGGYGYTF.